This is a list of T cell receptor beta chains from one sample in a study of CD8 T cells in ankylosing spondylitis. One entry per CDR3 protein, called by TCRdb with MiXCR from the 5' RACE reads. The sample records over 95,000 distinct CDR3 sequences, roughly 8.3% being singletons. Sample: blood, either unsorted or a sorted T cell fraction (not recorded which). The receptors were gathered from a male donor with ankylosing spondylitis or in good health (not recorded which). Both conserved end residues are part of each CDR3. Each record gives: J gene, D gene, V gene, clone size, CDR3 protein, CDR3 DNA. D genes are given only for firm matches. Some rows have no size entry. The others give once, few or many, or a class for an expanded clone.

TRBJ1-1 | TRBD1 | TRBV12-3/TRBV12-4 | many | CASSLVLDREAFF | TGTGCCAGCAGTTTAGTTCTGGACAGGGAAGCTTTCTTT
TRBJ1-6 | NA | TRBV9 | many | CASSVDSSYNSPLHF | TGTGCCAGCAGCGTTGATAGCTCCTATAATTCACCCCTCCACTTT
TRBJ1-2 | NA | TRBV15 | NA | CATSRGRNYGYTF | TGTGCCACCAGCAGAGGGCGGAACTATGGCTACACCTTC
TRBJ2-7 | TRBD1 | TRBV6-2/TRBV6-3 | many | CASSYFWTGTDEQYF | TGTGCCAGCAGTTACTTTTGGACAGGGACCGACGAGCAGTACTTC
TRBJ2-1 | TRBD2 | TRBV4-3 | many | CASSQELAGLNNEQFF | TGCGCCAGCAGCCAGGAGTTAGCGGGATTAAACAATGAGCAGTTCTTC
TRBJ2-1 | NA | TRBV5-1 | many | CASSLIGEQFF | TGCGCCAGCAGCTTAATCGGTGAGCAGTTCTTC
TRBJ1-6 | TRBD1 | TRBV20-1 | many | CSAGDRSNSPLHF | TGCAGTGCTGGGGACAGATCGAATTCACCCCTCCACTTT
TRBJ2-5 | NA | TRBV5-1 | many | CASSFDSTETQYF | TGCGCCAGCAGCTTCGACAGCACAGAGACCCAGTACTTC
TRBJ2-2 | TRBD2 | TRBV29-1 | NA | CSVDPGGTGELFF | TGCAGCGTTGATCCGGGAGGAACCGGGGAGCTGTTTTTT
TRBJ1-2 | NA | TRBV25-1 | many | CASSGFYGGGYTF | TGTGCCAGCAGCGGATTCTACGGGGGCGGCTACACCTTC
TRBJ1-2 | NA | TRBV6-2/TRBV6-3 | many | CASSYAGTPNYGYTF | TGTGCCAGCAGTTACGCCGGGACACCTAACTATGGCTACACCTTC
TRBJ2-3 | TRBD2 | TRBV20-1 | many | CSAVTSGRHTDTQYF | TGCAGTGCTGTGACTAGCGGGCGGCACACAGATACGCAGTATTTT
TRBJ2-7 | TRBD1 | TRBV20-1 | many | CSARPGQGTYEQYF | TGCAGTGCTAGACCGGGACAGGGAACCTACGAGCAGTACTTC
TRBJ1-5 | NA | TRBV12-3/TRBV12-4 | many | CASSLSESNQPQHF | TGTGCCAGCAGTTTGTCAGAGAGCAATCAGCCCCAGCATTTT
TRBJ2-3 | NA | TRBV18 | many | CASSLPGDTDTQYF | TGTGCCAGCTCACTGCCCGGGGACACAGATACGCAGTATTTT
TRBJ2-7 | NA | TRBV4-2 | few | CASSQDRWAEAYEQYF | TGTGCCAGCAGCCAAGATAGGTGGGCGGAGGCCTACGAGCAGTACTTC
TRBJ2-7 | NA | TRBV27 | many | CASSSEELWPYEQYF | TGTGCCAGCAGTTCAGAGGAGCTATGGCCCTACGAGCAGTACTTC
TRBJ2-3 | NA | TRBV24-1 | many | CATSVAGSTDTQYF | TGTGCCACCAGTGTGGCAGGGAGCACAGATACGCAGTATTTT
TRBJ2-7 | NA | TRBV19 | many | CASSIRGGYEQYF | TGTGCCAGTAGTATACGGGGCGGCTACGAGCAGTACTTC
TRBJ1-4 | TRBD1 | TRBV5-4 | many | CASSLGTGGDEKLFF | TGTGCCAGCAGCTTGGGGACAGGGGGCGATGAAAAACTGTTTTTT